This T cell receptor beta chain was observed in a study of cytomegalovirus exposure and HLA in healthy donors. Germline values: CDR1 SGHKS, CDR2 YYEKEE (reference sequence). V lost 0 bases, J lost 4 bases, and 8 bases stayed unmatched. The CDR3 spans 17 residues. 13 Jbeta primers and 60 Vbeta primers were used for the PCR. Repertoires were generated with immunoSEQ multiplex PCR, while TCRdb's copy carries only in-frame clones and drops some. The sample contains 150,000 to 200,000 clones, 70% to 85% of which appear only once. The source of this sequence is a boy between 2 and 10 years old in good health and CMV-seronegative. This chain links TRBV5-5 with TRBJ1-2; 11 bases are a match to TRBD1. Material for sequencing was PBMCs. CDR3 loop: CASSLAGTGGVSYGYTF. CDR3 bases: TGTGCCAGCAGCTTGGCCGGGACAGGGGGAGTCAGCTATGGCTACACCTTC.